Below, 19 T cell receptor beta chains from the same sample are listed, as sequenced in a study of blood T cell repertoires in COVID-19. Clones were read by immunoSEQ multiplex PCR, and TCRdb kept only the in-frame ones, dropping some. The sample lists more than 150,000 clones; around 85% were seen once. The sequencing sample was made of peripheral blood. The receptors originated from a man aged 70 or older with active or convalescent COVID-19.

V is TRBV18 and J is TRBJ2-3, with 8 bases lining up with TRBD1. Trimming at V came to 3 bases and at J to 1 base, leaving 9 bases not matched to a gene. This CDR3 is built from 17 residues. Germline assignment: CDR1 KGHSH and CDR2 LQKENI. CDR3 nucleotide sequence: TGTGCCAGCTCACCTCCCCGACAGGGGTCGGGCACAGATACGCAGTATTTT. Translated: CASSPPRQGSGTDTQYF.

The chain has TRBV28 and TRBJ1-4; 11 bases agree with TRBD1. CDR1 is MDHEN, CDR2 SYDVKM, per germline. The CDR3 contains 14 residues. V shed 8 bases, J shed 6 bases, and the junction held 5 bases outside the gene matches. The CDR3 DNA is TGTGCCAGCCGCGGACAGGGGGCAGATGAAAAACTGTTTTTT. It codes for CASRGQGADEKLFF.

The chain joins TRBV7-9 to TRBJ2-5; D is perhaps TRBD2 (6 bases). The V gene's germline CDR1 is SEHNR and CDR2 FQNEAQ (reference sequence). Trimming took 1 base from V and 4 from J, leaving 13 bases between them. The CDR3 contains 15 residues. CDR3 nucleotides: TGTGCCAGCAGCTTAGACGGGAGAAGTACAGAGACCCAGTACTTC. Translated, it gives CASSLDGRSTETQYF.

The gene calls are TRBV5-1 and TRBJ1-1, with D possibly being TRBD1 (6 bases). Trimming cost V 0 bases and J 2 bases, with 11 bases left between them. CDR3 length: 15 residues. Germline CDR1 and CDR2: SGHRS and YFSETQ. CDR3 DNA: TGCGCCAGCAGCTTGGTCGGACAGAGAAACACTGAAGCTTTCTTT. This translates into CASSLVGQRNTEAFF.

The V gene is TRBV6-5, the J gene TRBJ1-1; a weak D match, TRBD1 (6 bases). From germline, CDR1 is MNHEY and CDR2 SVGAGI. This CDR3 comprises 15 residues. Trimming left V 2 bases short and J 1 base short, with 11 bases between. CDR3 DNA: TGTGCCAGCAGTTACCTAGTGGGGGCGAACACTGAAGCTTTCTTT. The encoded protein is CASSYLVGANTEAFF.

The rearrangement links TRBV27 to TRBJ2-2; 8 bases fit TRBD1. Losses at the gene ends were 5 bases for V and 0 bases for J; bases not matched to a gene: 2. The CDR3 extends over 15 amino acids. Germline loops: CDR1 MNHEY, CDR2 SMNVEV (reference sequence). The CDR3 protein is CASSKGQANTGELFF. The CDR3 region has the DNA TGTGCCAGCAGTAAGGGACAGGCGAACACCGGGGAGCTGTTTTTT.

The genes are TRBV19 and TRBJ2-3; 11 nucleotides align to TRBD2. Germline assignment: CDR1 LNHDA and CDR2 SQIVND (reference sequence). The CDR3 consists of 17 residues. Germline trimming cut 0 bases from V and 0 bases from J; bases unmatched to any gene: 2. The CDR3 bases are TGTGCCAGTAGTATAGATCGGACTAGCGGGAGCACAGATACGCAGTATTTT. It encodes CASSIDRTSGSTDTQYF.

This rearrangement joins TRBV4-3 to TRBJ2-7, with 10 positions matching TRBD1. Trimming at V came to 1 base and at J to 3 bases, leaving 12 bases not matched to a gene. CDR1 LGHNA and CDR2 YSLEER come from the germline V gene. The CDR3 is 18 residues long. The CDR3: CASSQALGQGRAFYEQYF. DNA of the CDR3: TGCGCCAGCAGCCAAGCCCTGGGACAGGGGCGCGCATTCTACGAGCAGTACTTC.

J is TRBJ1-5 and V is TRBV12-5; 8 bases agree with TRBD1. The CDR3 sequence is 20 residues long. The germline V gene has CDR1 LGHNT and CDR2 FRNRAP. Trimming removed 0 bases from V and 0 bases from J; junction bases left unmatched: 13. Written as DNA, the CDR3 is TGTGCTAGTGGTTTGGTATTCTGGACAGGGAAGGATCTTAGCAATCAGCCCCAGCATTTT. Translation: CASGLVFWTGKDLSNQPQHF.

This sequence joins TRBV11-3 and TRBJ2-1, with 7 nucleotides matching TRBD2. Per the germline V gene, CDR1 is SGHNT and CDR2 is YENEEA. The CDR3 loop spans 13 amino acids. J was trimmed by 4 bases and V by 6 bases; bases with no gene match: 3. CDR3 in DNA: TGTGCCAGCAGTGCGGGAGAATACAATGAGCAGTTCTTC. It translates to CASSAGEYNEQFF.

The chain links TRBV7-9 to TRBJ1-2; D gene ambiguous. V was trimmed by 5 bases and J by 8 bases, leaving 18 bases between them. Germline V gives CDR1 SEHNR, CDR2 FQNEAQ (reference sequence). The CDR3 is 14 amino acids. The CDR3 coding sequence is TGTGCCAGCAGCCAACAGAGCCGCACCTTAGGCTACACCTTC. It encodes CASSQQSRTLGYTF. Based on the CDR3 plus reference TRBV7-9 and TRBJ1-2, the full variable domain is DTGVSQNPRHKITKRGQNVTFRCDPISEHNRLYWYRQTLGQGPEFLTYFQNEAQLEKSRLLSDRFSAERPKGSFSTLEIQRTEQGDSAMYLCASSQQSRTLGYTFGSGTRLTVV.

The genes are TRBV9 and TRBJ2-7, with 10 bases identical to TRBD2. This CDR3 spans 15 amino acids. Trimming took 4 bases from V and 5 from J; bases not matched to a gene: 9. CDR1 SGDLS and CDR2 YYNGEE come from the germline V gene. In DNA form, the CDR3 reads TGTGCCAGCAGCCCCGGGCTAGCGGGAGTCCACGAGCAGTACTTC. Protein: CASSPGLAGVHEQYF.

This sequence joins TRBV14 and TRBJ2-7, with D tentatively TRBD1 (7 bases). CDR3 length equals 16 residues. Trimming cost V 1 base and J 2 bases, with 15 bases left between them. CDR1 and CDR2 from the germline V gene are SGHDN and FVKESK. The CDR3, as DNA: TGTGCCAGCAGCCAAGCTGGGGGGACAGCCGCCTACGAGCAGTACTTC. Amino acids: CASSQAGGTAAYEQYF.

Worth noting for this clone: This specimen includes other DNA sequences encoding the same CDR3. This chain links TRBV6-5 with TRBJ1-2, with unresolved D. From germline, CDR1 is MNHEY and CDR2 SVGAGI. Deletions cut 0 bases from V and 5 bases from J, with 7 bases between. The CDR3 consists of 13 residues. CDR3 amino acids: CASSYSTGYGYTF. CDR3 nucleotides: TGTGCCAGCAGTTACTCGACGGGGTATGGCTACACCTTC.

The rearrangement joins TRBV10-2 to TRBJ2-7, with 10 bases matching TRBD2. Unmatched junction bases numbered 6, after V lost 2 bases and J lost 2 bases. The CDR3 is 16 residues long. Germline values: CDR1 WSHSY, CDR2 SAAADI. The CDR3 sequence: CASSEPLAGVTYEQYF. Written as DNA, the CDR3 is TGCGCCAGCAGTGAGCCCCTAGCGGGAGTTACCTACGAGCAGTACTTC.

This clone has a single count. This rearrangement joins TRBV6-5 to TRBJ2-2, with D possibly matching TRBD1 (6 bases). Trimming removed 7 bases at V and 3 bases at J, with 15 bases between. CDR3 size: 15 residues. Germline lookup yields CDR1 MNHEY and CDR2 SVGAGI. In DNA, the CDR3 is TGTGCCAGCAATCCGACAGGTGGGGACACCGGGGAGCTGTTTTTT. Translation gives CASNPTGGDTGELFF.

The chain joins TRBV19 to TRBJ2-2, with 12 nucleotides matching TRBD2. Per the germline V gene, CDR1 is LNHDA and CDR2 is SQIVND (reference sequence). The V segment lost 3 bases and the J segment 6 bases; nucleotides outside the gene matches: 8. This CDR3 has 17 amino acids. The CDR3 is CASSISSLAGGPGELFF. The CDR3 bases are TGTGCCAGTAGTATCTCATCGCTAGCGGGGGGGCCCGGGGAGCTGTTTTTT.

The V call is TRBV19, the J call TRBJ2-1; the match to TRBD2 covers 7 bases. Germline V gene lookup returns CDR1 LNHDA and CDR2 SQIVND (reference sequence). Trimming at V came to 5 bases and at J to 0 bases, leaving 4 bases not matched to a gene. There are 15 residues in the CDR3. This chain's CDR3 is CASSSAGHSYNEQFF. CDR3 nucleotide sequence: TGTGCCAGTAGTTCAGCGGGGCACTCCTACAATGAGCAGTTCTTC.

The chain uses TRBV28 and TRBJ1-1, with 8 nucleotides matching TRBD1. The CDR3 covers 14 residues. CDR1 is MDHEN, CDR2 SYDVKM, per germline. The V and J ends lost 5 bases and 7 bases, in that order; junction bases with no gene match: 9. The CDR3 loop reads CASSPRQGRREAFF. DNA for the CDR3: TGTGCCAGCAGTCCCCGACAGGGGAGGCGTGAAGCTTTCTTT.